These 7 T cell receptor beta chains share one sample of origin, sequenced in a study of cytomegalovirus exposure and HLA in healthy donors. Data came from immunoSEQ multiplex PCR; TCRdb stores just in-frame clones and leaves some out. The data contain approximately 180,000 clones, about 86% of them seen just once; the ten biggest clones take up approximately 1.4%. Sequencing was carried out using PBMCs. The source is a woman aged 25 to 39 in good health and CMV-seronegative.

The J gene is TRBJ2-5, the V gene TRBV30, with TRBD2 identical over 8 bases. There are 12 residues in the CDR3. V shed 4 bases and J 6 bases; nucleotides not matched to a gene: 4. Germline values: CDR1 GTSNPN, CDR2 SVGIG (reference sequence). The CDR3 sequence: CAWNSGGKTQYF. The CDR3 DNA sequence: TGTGCCTGGAATTCGGGGGGGAAGACCCAGTACTTC.

This clone was found once. CDR3 DNA sequence: TGTGCCAGCAGAGGCCGGGACAGGAGACTTTACGAGCAGTACTTC. It is translated as CASRGRDRRLYEQYF. The chain links TRBV6-6 to TRBJ2-7; 8 nucleotides line up with TRBD1. Losses at the gene ends were 6 bases for V and 4 bases for J; bases not matched to a gene: 11. From germline, CDR1 is MNHNY and CDR2 SVGAGI (reference sequence). The CDR3 runs 15 residues.

The chain has TRBV7-2 and TRBJ1-5, with a tentative D call TRBD1 (5 bases). The CDR3 contains 15 residues. CDR1 is SGHTA and CDR2 is FQGNSA in the germline V gene. V lost 6 bases and J lost 1, with 13 bases in between. CDR3 amino acids: CASSPRGDSNQPQHF. The CDR3 nucleotides read TGTGCCAGCAGTCCTCGCGGGGACAGCAATCAGCCCCAGCATTTT.

The chain uses TRBV7-9 and TRBJ2-7, with TRBD1 identical over 9 bases. The CDR3 covers 14 residues. V shed 3 bases, J shed 7 bases, and the junction held 7 bases outside the gene matches. Germline V gives CDR1 SEHNR, CDR2 FQNEAQ (reference sequence). This CDR3 is CASSFPGTGTEQYF. DNA for the CDR3: TGTGCCAGCAGCTTTCCCGGGACAGGGACTGAGCAGTACTTC.

J is TRBJ2-5 and V is TRBV7-6, with 15 bases aligning to TRBD2. CDR3 size: 18 residues. Trimming removed 3 bases from V and 2 bases from J; junction bases left unmatched: 7. Germline V lookup: CDR1 SGHVS, CDR2 FNYEAQ. CDR3 DNA sequence: TGTGCCAGCAGCTTTGTGGTTGGGACTAGCGGGGGGCAAGAGACCCAGTACTTC. Its translation is CASSFVVGTSGGQETQYF.

This clone has more than one count but fewer than ten. The J gene is TRBJ2-7, the V gene TRBV7-8, with TRBD2 matching 9 bases. V gave up 6 bases and J gave up 2 bases; unmatched junction bases: 2. The CDR3 contains 13 residues. Germline CDR1 and CDR2: SGHVS and FQNEAQ. The CDR3 protein is CASRVAGAYEQYF. The DNA for the CDR3 is TGTGCCAGCAGGGTAGCGGGGGCCTACGAGCAGTACTTC.

This chain links TRBV9 with TRBJ1-1; 8 bases are a match to TRBD1. The CDR3 is made up of 15 amino acids. The V segment lost 0 bases and the J segment 6 bases; nucleotides outside the gene matches: 7. The germline gives CDR1 SGDLS, CDR2 YYNGEE. CDR3 sequence (DNA): TGTGCCAGCAGCGTAGTTCCGACAGGGGAGGCTGAAGCTTTCTTT. Translated, it gives CASSVVPTGEAEAFF.